These 20 T cell receptor beta chains were all obtained from the same sample, sequenced in a study of T cells after yellow fever vaccination. TCRdb redid the calling of the 5' RACE reads with MiXCR, one entry per CDR3 protein. Found here are about 74,000 distinct CDR3 sequences, 7.1% of them singletons; the top ten hold about 32%. This sample comprised CD8+ T cells sorted from PBMCs, obtained 5 days after the first yellow fever vaccination. Every receptor here comes from a man between 18 and 29 years old who received the YFV17D yellow fever vaccine.

This clonotype was recorded many times. The genes are TRBV12-3 or TRBV12-4 and TRBJ1-5; D is unresolved. CDR3 size: 14 residues. Trimming stripped 3 bases from V and 5 bases from J, with 11 bases between. The CDR3 DNA follows: TGTGCCAGCAGTTTTTGGGGAGGCGATCAGCCCCAGCATTTT. It is translated as CASSFWGGDQPQHF.

This rearrangement joins TRBV27 to TRBJ1-2; D perhaps matches TRBD1 (6 bases). CDR1 and CDR2 from the germline V gene are MNHEY and SMNVEV (reference sequence). The V and J ends lost 3 bases and 5 bases respectively, with 10 bases between them. The CDR3 is 13 residues long. DNA for the CDR3: TGTGCCAGCAGTTTGACAGGAGATTATGGCTACACCTTC. Translation gives CASSLTGDYGYTF.

This clonotype was seen more than once but under ten times. This rearrangement joins TRBV4-3 to TRBJ2-3; D might be TRBD1 (5 bases). This CDR3 has 16 amino acids. V shed 0 bases and J shed 2 bases, with 12 bases lying between them. Germline V CDR1 and CDR2: LGHNA, YSLEER. In nucleotides, the CDR3 is TGCGCCAGCAGCCAAGATCAGGGCAGGGTCACAGATACGCAGTATTTT. Its translation is CASSQDQGRVTDTQYF.

The chain has TRBV7-9 and TRBJ2-2; 10 positions agree with TRBD2. Per germline, CDR1 SEHNR and CDR2 FQNEAQ (reference sequence). The CDR3 sequence is 16 residues long. V lost 3 bases, J lost 3 bases, and 4 bases stayed unmatched. CDR3 residues: CASSFGLAGDTGELFF. The CDR3 DNA is TGTGCCAGCAGCTTCGGTCTAGCGGGGGACACCGGGGAGCTGTTTTTT.

This chain joins TRBV6-2 or TRBV6-3 and TRBJ2-1; perhaps D is TRBD1 or TRBD2 (5 bases each). V shed 4 bases and J shed 4 bases, with 14 bases lying between them. The CDR3 is made up of 15 amino acids. In germline, CDR1 is MNHEY, CDR2 SVGEGT. CDR3 nucleotide sequence: TGTGCCAGCAGTTGGACTGGGGCCGAGTACAATGAGCAGTTCTTC. Amino acids: CASSWTGAEYNEQFF.

In its sample, this clonotype was seen a few times. The gene calls are TRBV30 and TRBJ2-7; 7 nucleotides align to TRBD1. The CDR3 consists of 14 residues. The germline gives CDR1 GTSNPN, CDR2 SVGIG (reference sequence). V was clipped by 3 bases and J by 0 bases; unmatched bases: 5. DNA of the CDR3: TGTGCCTGGAGCACAGGGGCCCGCTCCTACGAGCAGTACTTC. Amino acid sequence: CAWSTGARSYEQYF.

This clonotype was counted many times. This chain links TRBV5-1 with TRBJ2-3, with 8 bases lining up with TRBD2. CDR3 size: 15 residues. Germline V gene data show CDR1 as SGHRS and CDR2 as YFSETQ. After removal of 5 bases from V and 0 bases from J, the junction contained 5 bases not matched to a gene. CDR3 region: CASRSLAGSTDTQYF. CDR3 DNA: TGCGCCAGCAGGTCGTTAGCGGGGAGCACAGATACGCAGTATTTT. The variable domain in full, completed from reference TRBV5-1 and TRBJ2-3, reads KAGVTQTPRYLIKTRGQQVTLSCSPISGHRSVSWYQQTPGQGLQFLFEYFSETQRNKGNFPGRFSGRQFSNSRSEMNVSTLELGDSALYLCASRSLAGSTDTQYFGPGTRLTVL.

This sequence joins TRBV19 and TRBJ2-5; 11 bases align to TRBD2. The CDR3 covers 17 residues. Germline V gene lookup returns CDR1 LNHDA and CDR2 SQIVND (reference sequence). Trimming at V came to 2 bases and at J to 1 base, leaving 6 bases not matched to a gene. Written as DNA, the CDR3 is TGTGCCAGTAGTATAACCCCTAGCGGGGGGACCCAAGAGACCCAGTACTTC. Translating it yields CASSITPSGGTQETQYF.

In its sample, this clonotype was seen a few times. The chain recombines TRBV4-3 with TRBJ2-2, with TRBD2 matching 8 bases. The CDR3 sequence is 16 residues long. V dropped 0 bases and J dropped 6; count of bases not matched to a gene: 6. Germline CDR1 LGHNA, CDR2 YSLEER. CDR3 amino acids: CASSQETAGGPGELFF. The CDR3 bases are TGCGCCAGCAGCCAAGAAACGGCGGGGGGCCCCGGGGAGCTGTTTTTT.

This chain joins TRBV7-7 and TRBJ2-2, with D possibly being TRBD1 (5 bases). The CDR3 spans 14 residues. With 5 bases removed from V and 6 bases from J, the gap between germline ends came to 13 bases. Germline CDR1 and CDR2: SSHAT and FNYEAQ (reference sequence). This CDR3 reads CASSPHKGAGELFF. CDR3 nucleotide sequence: TGTGCCAGCAGCCCCCACAAAGGGGCCGGGGAGCTGTTTTTT.

The chain couples TRBV7-9 to TRBJ2-7; maybe TRBD1 (6 bases). CDR1 is SEHNR and CDR2 is FQNEAQ in the germline V gene (reference sequence). This CDR3 has 16 amino acids. V was shortened by 4 bases and J by 4 bases, with 20 bases between the two germline ends. CDR3 bases: TGTGCCAGCAGCTCGACCGGGACATCTAAGCCTTACGAGCAGTACTTC. This translates into CASSSTGTSKPYEQYF.

This clonotype occurred many times. The J gene is TRBJ2-3, the V gene TRBV29-1, with 12 bases fitting TRBD2. There are 19 residues in the CDR3. With 0 bases clipped from V and 1 base from J, the junction kept 11 bases outside the gene matches. CDR1 and CDR2 from the germline V gene are SQVTM and ANQGSEA. CDR3 DNA: TGCAGCGTTGAAGATCCCCTAGCGGGGGGGCCTAGGCGCACAGATACGCAGTATTTT. Translation gives CSVEDPLAGGPRRTDTQYF.

In this sample, this clonotype turned up a few times. The V and J genes are TRBV3-1 and TRBJ2-1; D is perhaps TRBD1 (6 bases). The CDR3 is made up of 15 amino acids. The germline V gene encodes CDR1 LGHDT and CDR2 YNNKEL (reference sequence). V was trimmed by 5 bases and J by 3 bases, leaving 14 bases between them. The CDR3 region has the DNA TGTGCCAGCAGCTCCCGGGACACCGTCTACAATGAGCAGTTCTTC. Amino acids: CASSSRDTVYNEQFF.

The rearrangement joins TRBV6-5 to TRBJ2-2; tentatively, D is TRBD1 (5 bases). The V and J ends lost 2 bases and 6 bases respectively, with 13 bases between them. The CDR3 totals 15 residues. Germline-derived CDR1 and CDR2 are MNHEY and SVGAGI. CDR3 protein: CASSYVTGRSGELFF. The CDR3 nucleotides read TGTGCCAGCAGTTACGTAACAGGCCGGTCCGGGGAGCTGTTTTTT.

In its sample, this clonotype was seen many times. The chain employs TRBV7-2 and TRBJ2-3; TRBD1 might be the D (6 bases). The length of the CDR3 is 19 residues. V was clipped by 5 bases and J by 0 bases, with 24 bases between them. Germline-derived CDR1 and CDR2 are SGHTA and FQGNSA. The CDR3 spells CASSKLSGTPPFSTDTQYF. The CDR3 nucleotides read TGTGCCAGCAGCAAGCTAAGTGGGACACCCCCATTTAGCACAGATACGCAGTATTTT.

This clonotype showed up just a few times. The rearrangement links TRBV20-1 to TRBJ2-1, with D perhaps matching TRBD1 (5 bases). CDR1 and CDR2 from the germline V gene are DFQATT and SNEGSKA (reference sequence). This CDR3 contains 13 residues. V lost 5 bases to trimming and J lost 2 bases, with 10 bases between them. The CDR3: CSAAGLAYNEQFF. The CDR3 nucleotides read TGCAGTGCTGCAGGGTTAGCCTACAATGAGCAGTTCTTC.

This clonotype was seen at least ten times. The chain has TRBV4-1 and TRBJ2-5; D unresolved. The CDR3 has 13 amino acids. The V end was cut by 4 bases, the J end by 3 bases, with 9 bases between. Germline CDR1 and CDR2: MGHRA and YSYEKL. The CDR3 is CASSPMPKETQYF. CDR3 sequence (DNA): TGCGCCAGCAGCCCGATGCCAAAAGAGACCCAGTACTTC.

This clonotype was observed at least ten times. V is TRBV19 and J is TRBJ2-7; D may be TRBD1 (5 bases). The CDR3 is 12 residues long. Germline lookup yields CDR1 LNHDA and CDR2 SQIVND (reference sequence). V was cut by 5 bases and J by 6 bases, with 11 bases left in between. The CDR3 sequence is CASSPGIAEQYF. Written as DNA, the CDR3 is TGTGCCAGTAGTCCAGGGATTGCCGAGCAGTACTTC.

Worth noting for this clonotype: One junction end disagrees with the germline gene, perhaps due to a read error. This chain uses TRBV7-6 with TRBJ1-5; tentative D call: TRBD1 (5 bases). This CDR3 spans 13 amino acids. Germline V CDR1 and CDR2: SGHVS, FNYEAQ. CDR3 coding DNA: TGTGCCAGCGGCTTATCGGGGCCGGGACCCCAGCATTTT. It is translated as CASGLSGPGPQHF.

This clonotype was observed a handful of times. V is TRBV19 and J is TRBJ2-1; TRBD2 might be the D (6 bases). CDR1 and CDR2 from the germline V gene are LNHDA and SQIVND (reference sequence). Trimming cost V 7 bases and J 0 bases, with 13 bases left between them. The CDR3 totals 15 residues. The CDR3 nucleotides read TGTGCCAGTACCATAGGAGGGAGCTCCTACAATGAGCAGTTCTTC. It translates to CASTIGGSSYNEQFF. The full variable domain, its missing parts supplied by reference TRBV19 and TRBJ2-1, is DGGITQSPKYLFRKEGQNVTLSCEQNLNHDAMYWYRQDPGQGLRLIYYSQIVNDFQKGDIAEGYSVSREKKESFPLTVTSAQKNPTAFYLCASTIGGSSYNEQFFGPGTRLTVL.